Listed here are 4 T cell receptor beta chains from one sample, sequenced in a study of response to subunit inactivated influenza vaccine. TCRdb re-derived calls from the RT-PCR reads in MiXCR, one entry per CDR3 protein. The repertoire holds around 580,000 distinct CDR3 sequences, with 12% as singletons. Material: PBMCs from blood, obtained on the day of vaccination. The receptor source for this set is a man between 50 and 59 years old who received an inactivated influenza vaccine.

CDR3 DNA sequence: TGTGCCAGCAGTTTGGGACTATATGGCACCGGGGAGCTGTTTTTT. Translation gives CASSLGLYGTGELFF. The chain uses TRBV6-5 and TRBJ2-2; 7 bases match TRBD2. Germline assignment: CDR1 MNHEY and CDR2 SVGAGI. With V trimmed by 4 bases and J by 4 bases, 6 bases remained unmatched. This CDR3 has 15 amino acids.

This clonotype has more than one count but fewer than ten. V and J are TRBV6-2 or TRBV6-3 and TRBJ2-7; TRBD1 might be the D (5 bases). Looked up from germline, CDR1 is MNHEY and CDR2 is SVGEGT. The CDR3 covers 14 residues. The V end was cut by 5 bases, the J end by 3 bases, with 14 bases between. The CDR3 spells CASSPQVGHYEQYF. The CDR3 DNA reads TGTGCCAGCAGTCCCCAGGTAGGACACTACGAGCAGTACTTC.

The chain recombines TRBV19 with TRBJ2-3; 8 bases match TRBD2. Germline V gene sequence: CDR1 LNHDA, CDR2 SQIVND (reference sequence). The V and J ends lost 6 bases and 4 bases, in that order; junction bases with no gene match: 9. The CDR3 is made up of 15 amino acids. This CDR3 is CASSQGTSWADTQYF. CDR3 bases: TGTGCCAGTAGCCAAGGGACTAGTTGGGCAGATACGCAGTATTTT.

The chain recombines TRBV7-8 with TRBJ2-1, with a tentative D call TRBD1 (5 bases). V lost 2 bases and J 6 bases, leaving 11 bases between the germline ends. The CDR3 consists of 14 residues. Germline CDR1 is SGHVS and CDR2 is FQNEAQ. This chain's CDR3 is CASSLFSGRNEQFF. In nucleotides, the CDR3 is TGTGCCAGCAGCTTATTTTCAGGGCGCAATGAGCAGTTCTTC.